This is a list of T cell receptor beta chains from one sample in a study of OX40 agonist ivuxolimab in advanced cancers. TCRdb's copy holds only in-frame clones and misses some; the assay was immunoSEQ multiplex PCR. Of 70,000 to 100,000 clones in the sample, about 85% are singletons; the top ten hold more than 0.95%. The source was CD4+ or CD8+ T cells sorted from blood, collected in a trial of the OX40 agonist ivuxolimab. The receptors here all came from an adult with an advanced solid tumor such as melanoma, head and neck, liver or kidney cancer. Each CDR3 is given with its conserved first and last residue. The D gene is left open where the match is weak. The size field is filled for only some rows; it gives once, few, many or a size class.

v_call	j_call	d_call	clone_size	cdr3_length	cdr3_aa	cdr3_nt
TRBV5-1	TRBJ2-6	.	.	15	CASSLASSGANVLTF	TGCGCCAGCAGCTTGGCCAGCTCTGGGGCCAACGTCCTGACTTTC
TRBV4-1	TRBJ2-4	.	.	15	CASSQTGLAKNIQYF	TGCGCCAGCAGCCAGACCGGCCTAGCCAAAAACATTCAGTACTTC
TRBV9	TRBJ2-7	.	.	14	CASSVEGRRDEQYF	TGTGCCAGCAGCGTAGAAGGGAGGCGGGACGAGCAGTACTTC
TRBV6-1	TRBJ2-3	.	.	12	CASSSPRDTQYF	TGTGCCAGCAGCTCCCCTCGGGATACGCAGTATTTT
TRBV10-3	TRBJ2-5	.	.	13	CASQDNNGETQYF	TGTGCCTCCCAAGATAATAACGGAGAGACCCAGTACTTC
TRBV7-3	TRBJ1-1	.	.	13	CASSTQVDTEAFF	TGTGCCAGCAGCACCCAGGTGGACACTGAAGCTTTCTTT
TRBV4-2	TRBJ2-3	TRBD2	.	16	CASSQWPGTTTDTQYF	TGTGCCAGCAGCCAATGGCCCGGGACTACCACAGATACGCAGTATTTT
TRBV7-2	TRBJ2-5	.	.	14	CASSLAQVGGTQYF	TGTGCCAGCAGCTTAGCGCAGGTGGGAGGGACCCAGTACTTC
TRBV6-6	TRBJ2-1	.	.	14	CASSSGETYNEQFF	TGTGCCAGCAGTTCGGGGGAAACCTACAATGAGCAGTTCTTC
TRBV7-2	TRBJ1-1	.	few	14	CASSINQGNTEAFF	TGTGCCAGCAGCATAAACCAGGGGAACACTGAAGCTTTCTTT
TRBV7-3	TRBJ2-2	.	.	13	CASSLNYDGELFF	TGTGCCAGCAGCTTAAACTACGACGGGGAGCTGTTTTTT
TRBV19	TRBJ2-2	.	.	19	CASSINVRTVLGNTGELFF	TGTGCCAGTAGTATAAACGTACGGACAGTTTTAGGGAACACCGGGGAGCTGTTTTTT
TRBV7-2	TRBJ1-4	.	.	14	CASSPTGFNEKLFF	TGTGCCAGCAGCCCGACAGGATTTAATGAAAAACTGTTTTTT
TRBV5-1	TRBJ1-4	TRBD1	.	16	CASSFNRPGGNEKLFF	TGCGCCAGCAGCTTTAATCGGCCAGGGGGTAATGAAAAACTGTTTTTT
TRBV5-3	TRBJ2-3	TRBD1	.	15	CARRGRDRVSDTQYF	TGTGCCAGAAGAGGGCGGGACAGGGTGTCAGATACGCAGTATTTT
TRBV2	TRBJ1-2	TRBD1	once	19	CASSDTAGGQGRWGYGYTF	TGTGCCAGCAGTGATACTGCCGGTGGACAGGGGCGTTGGGGCTATGGCTACACCTTC
TRBV7-2	TRBJ1-1	TRBD1	.	14	CASRQNRGDTEAFF	TGTGCCAGCAGACAAAACAGGGGGGACACTGAAGCTTTCTTT
TRBV2	TRBJ1-1	.	.	14	CASSVKGANTEAFF	TGTGCCAGCAGTGTTAAGGGAGCGAACACTGAAGCTTTCTTT
TRBV29-1	TRBJ2-1	.	.	16	CSVEDSGRRSVNEQFF	TGCAGCGTTGAAGATTCGGGCCGACGTTCTGTCAATGAGCAGTTCTTC
TRBV27	TRBJ1-2	.	once	11	CASRGVYGYTF	TGTGCCAGCAGGGGAGTCTATGGCTACACCTTC
TRBV19	TRBJ2-2	TRBD2	.	15	CASSLDRGGTGELFF	TGTGCCAGTAGCCTGGACCGGGGGGGCACCGGGGAGCTGTTTTTT
TRBV5-6	TRBJ2-3	TRBD2	.	12	CASSLGLAREYF	TGTGCCAGCAGCTTGGGACTAGCGAGGGAGTATTTT
TRBV7-7	TRBJ2-2	.	.	14	CASSPGLYTGELFF	TGTGCCAGCAGCCCGGGACTCTACACCGGGGAGCTGTTTTTT
TRBV5-4	TRBJ1-4	TRBD1	.	17	CASSLAKDRGNNEKLFF	TGTGCCAGCAGCTTGGCCAAGGACAGGGGTAATAATGAAAAACTGTTTTTT
TRBV7-3	TRBJ1-6	.	.	13	CASSPRPNSPLHF	TGTGCCAGCAGCCCCCGCCCAAATTCACCCCTCCACTTT
TRBV7-2	TRBJ2-5	TRBD2	.	16	CASSPIAGGGLETQYF	TGTGCCAGCAGCCCCATAGCGGGGGGCGGGTTAGAGACCCAGTACTTC
TRBV9	TRBJ2-1	.	.	13	CASSAQVYNEQFF	TGTGCCAGCAGCGCACAGGTATACAATGAGCAGTTCTTC
TRBV5-1	TRBJ2-3	.	.	14	CASSSPGEGDTQYF	TGCGCCAGCAGCTCCCCCGGCGAGGGAGATACGCAGTATTTT
TRBV5-6	TRBJ1-1	.	.	15	CASSLSERERTEAFF	TGTGCCAGCAGCTTGAGCGAAAGAGAGAGAACTGAAGCTTTCTTT
TRBV2	TRBJ2-5	.	.	12	CASAPTGKTQYF	TGTGCCAGCGCCCCAACCGGGAAGACCCAGTACTTC
TRBV13	TRBJ1-1	.	few	14	CASSLGLLVGEAFF	TGTGCCAGCAGCTTAGGCCTACTCGTCGGGGAGGCTTTCTTT
TRBV28	TRBJ1-2	.	.	13	CASSIAQGYGYTF	TGTGCCAGCAGTATTGCCCAGGGGTATGGCTACACCTTC
TRBV10-3	TRBJ2-2	TRBD2	once	17	CAISGPRGGPGTGELFF	TGTGCCATCAGTGGCCCCCGCGGGGGGCCGGGCACCGGGGAGCTGTTTTTT
TRBV6-1	TRBJ2-5	.	.	13	CASQSGLRETQYF	TGTGCCAGTCAATCAGGGCTTCGGGAGACCCAGTACTTC
TRBV2	TRBJ1-6	.	.	15	CASTSRDIYNSPLHF	TGTGCCAGCACCAGCCGGGACATTTATAATTCACCCCTCCACTTT
TRBV6-5	TRBJ1-5	.	.	12	CAHGGGNQPQHF	TGTGCCCACGGGGGTGGCAATCAGCCCCAGCATTTT
TRBV19	TRBJ2-2	.	.	15	CASSGGAGAVGELFF	TGTGCCAGTAGTGGGGGGGCAGGGGCTGTCGGGGAGCTGTTTTTT
TRBV4-1	TRBJ2-7	.	.	13	CASPLRERYEQYF	TGCGCCAGCCCCCTAAGGGAGCGCTACGAGCAGTACTTC
TRBV7-9	TRBJ1-1	.	.	16	CASSLGNRGRYTEAFF	TGTGCCAGCAGCTTAGGTAACCGGGGTCGATACACTGAAGCTTTCTTT
TRBV7-9	TRBJ2-6	.	.	13	CASEGSGANVLTF	TGTGCCAGCGAGGGCTCTGGGGCCAACGTCCTGACTTTC
TRBV19	TRBJ1-1	TRBD1	.	12	CASLGQVGVAFF	TGTGCCAGCTTGGGACAGGTCGGTGTAGCTTTCTTT
TRBV6-5	TRBJ2-3	.	.	14	CATARGGEVDTQYF	TGTGCCACCGCGAGAGGGGGAGAGGTAGATACGCAGTATTTT
TRBV10-1	TRBJ2-3	TRBD2	.	17	CASSESIGGGNTDTQYF	TGCGCCAGCAGTGAGTCAATTGGCGGGGGGAACACAGATACGCAGTATTTT
TRBV28	TRBJ1-6	.	.	15	CASSPPPLGDSPLHF	TGTGCCAGCAGTCCGCCTCCCTTGGGAGATTCACCCCTCCACTTT
TRBV6-4	TRBJ1-5	.	few	13	CASSQQENQPQHF	TGTGCCAGCAGCCAACAGGAGAATCAGCCCCAGCATTTT
TRBV6-6	TRBJ1-2	.	.	15	CASSSPWGRSYGYTF	TGTGCCAGCAGTTCCCCGTGGGGGAGGAGCTATGGCTACACCTTC
TRBV5-4	TRBJ1-1	.	.	15	CASSLSGWGNTEAFF	TGTGCCAGCAGCTTGTCGGGGTGGGGGAACACTGAAGCTTTCTTT
TRBV9	TRBJ2-3	.	.	15	CASSSKEGGTDTQYF	TGTGCCAGCAGCTCTAAGGAGGGGGGCACAGATACGCAGTATTTT
TRBV4-3	TRBJ2-5	.	.	13	CASSQESWDAQYF	TGCGCCAGCAGCCAAGAGTCATGGGATGCCCAGTACTTC
TRBV10-1	TRBJ2-3	.	.	15	CASLSEAGGTDTQYF	TGCGCCAGCCTTTCGGAGGCAGGGGGGACAGATACGCAGTATTTT
TRBV19	TRBJ2-3	TRBD2	.	14	CASSIKAGSNTQYF	TGTGCCAGTAGTATAAAAGCGGGGAGCAATACGCAGTATTTT
TRBV9	TRBJ2-3	.	.	14	CASSVGGAVDTQYF	TGTGCCAGCAGCGTAGGAGGGGCGGTAGATACGCAGTATTTT